The rows below give T cell receptor beta chains drawn from one sample of a study of cytomegalovirus exposure and HLA in healthy donors. Sequenced by immunoSEQ multiplex PCR; TCRdb stores in-frame clones only, minus some. The sample has about 110,000 clones; less than 85% are singletons. The sample comprised PBMCs. The receptor source for this set is a man aged 25 to 45 in good health and CMV-seropositive. Each CDR3 is given with its conserved first and last residue. The D gene is left open where the match is weak. Expanded clones get a size class; other rows say once, few or many, or leave the size out.

TRBJ2-7 TRBD2 - TRBV7-2 CASSARTSGGYEQYF
TRBJ2-3 - - TRBV13 CASARGSTDTQYF
TRBJ1-6 - once TRBV7-2 CASSLAPGTLNSPLHF
TRBJ2-5 - - TRBV19 CASSISSTGRQYF
TRBJ1-2 - once TRBV14 CASSPAGENYGYTF
TRBJ2-5 - - TRBV18 CASSPLGGLSETQYF
TRBJ1-3 - - TRBV6-5 CASSYSLGAGNTIYF
TRBJ2-7 - - TRBV9 CASSKTGGHSYEQYF
TRBJ2-5 TRBD1 - TRBV4-1 CASSQMDREETQYF
TRBJ2-7 TRBD1 few TRBV6-5 CASSYYGTGFAEQYF
TRBJ2-5 TRBD1 - TRBV10-3 CAISESVSTGGLRETQYF
TRBJ2-7 - - TRBV7-9 CAGDRTDSYEQYF
TRBJ1-1 TRBD1 - TRBV4-1 CASSLNGQVTEAFF
TRBJ1-2 TRBD1 - TRBV6-5 CASSTGTVYGYTF
TRBJ2-3 TRBD2 - TRBV9 CASSLSHSGGATQDTQYF
TRBJ2-1 TRBD2 - TRBV7-2 CASSLRRGAGARGQQFF
TRBJ2-7 TRBD2 few TRBV7-9 CASSRGTSVAYEQYF
TRBJ1-5 - few TRBV30 CAWSSGVGDQPQHF
TRBJ1-5 - - TRBV7-2 CASSLAQPGHLGPQHF
TRBJ1-1 - few TRBV12-5 CASVHQAGGTEAFF
TRBJ1-6 - - TRBV4-3 CASSQDVRSRDNSPLHF
TRBJ1-3 - few TRBV9 CASSLTGSGNTIYF
TRBJ1-6 - - TRBV13 CASSPRGNNSPLHF
TRBJ1-4 TRBD1 - TRBV19 CASSDPGQGEAKLFF
TRBJ2-7 TRBD1 - TRBV13 CASSLGTGEEEQYF
TRBJ1-6 - - TRBV4-3 CASSQDRGGWSSYNSPLHF
TRBJ2-3 TRBD1 once TRBV9 CASSTLGQDTDTQYF
TRBJ1-4 - - TRBV7-2 CASSPQAAGEKLFF
TRBJ1-3 - - TRBV5-8 CASSLWLWEGSNTIYF
TRBJ2-5 - - TRBV7-2 CASRPTGFLIQETQYF
TRBJ2-1 - - TRBV5-1 CASSLERGSYNEQFF
TRBJ2-5 - - TRBV5-1 CASSLAGIEETQYF
TRBJ1-4 - - TRBV6-5 CASSYSGGRREKLFF
TRBJ1-5 - - TRBV19 CASSSGWNQPQHF
TRBJ1-1 - - TRBV7-7 CASSRGQNTEAFF
TRBJ1-1 - - TRBV19 CASSETPNTEAFF
TRBJ1-2 - - TRBV29-1 CSWGDPRRGYTF
TRBJ1-1 - once TRBV28 CASSLGGEMNTEAFF
TRBJ1-3 - once TRBV28 CASSFALTYSGNTIYF
TRBJ1-6 TRBD1 - TRBV28 CASSFDRGGSPLHF
TRBJ1-2 - - TRBV29-1 CSVEDLGQGQGYTF
TRBJ1-5 TRBD1 - TRBV9 CASSADPGQGSNQPQHF
TRBJ1-5 TRBD1 - TRBV30 CAWSSGQGGNQPQHF
TRBJ1-2 TRBD1 - TRBV11-2 CASSQDLRAQGGYGYTF
TRBJ2-7 TRBD2 - TRBV4-3 CASSQRLAGTYEQYF
TRBJ2-2 - - TRBV29-1 CSVDDGESTGELFF
TRBJ2-5 TRBD2 few TRBV7-6 CASSLSGGHQETQYF
TRBJ1-1 - few TRBV28 CASSLASTEAFF
TRBJ1-2 TRBD1 - TRBV5-6 CASSAGTGALGAYGYTF
TRBJ2-5 - - TRBV19 CASSKSHTQETQYF
TRBJ1-4 - - TRBV30 CASLTVPDEKLFF
TRBJ1-2 TRBD1 once TRBV19 CASNLGGDYGYTF
TRBJ1-5 - - TRBV5-3 CARSLRGSQPQHF
TRBJ2-5 - - TRBV7-2 CATSPGGLHQETQYF
TRBJ1-5 - - TRBV19 CASSIEGEYSNQPQHF
TRBJ1-1 - - TRBV6-5 CASSTYEGSKAFF
TRBJ1-1 - - TRBV7-2 CASSLGGRRNTEAFF